This T cell receptor (beta chain) is drawn from a study of T cell responses to AZD1222 COVID-19 vaccine. A word on this clone: Its antigen is not known.

Points from the study as a whole: Seropositive AZD1222 recipients at baseline numbered only five or six. Donors were largely white British and mainly female; clonal diversity was possibly underestimated.

The CDR3 runs 15 residues. The V end lost 5 bases, the J end lost 1 base, and 9 bases lay between the germline ends. The germline CDR1 and CDR2 sequences are MRHNA and SNTAGT. The table came from immunoSEQ multiplex PCR; TCRdb's copy has only in-frame clones and leaves some out. The profile shows 100,000 to 150,000 clones, over 75% of them singletons. The sequenced sample was peripheral blood, obtained on day 0 of AZD1222 vaccination. The sequence was obtained from an adult in good health. This chain connects TRBV6-4 to TRBJ2-6; D ambiguous. CDR3 in DNA: TGTGCCAGCAGTCGTGAAGGGTCTGGGGCCAACGTCCTGACTTTC. As protein: CASSREGSGANVLTF.